This T cell receptor beta chain was captured in a study of blood T cell repertoires in COVID-19. Study context: COVID-19 samples from acute and convalescent phases originated in the United States, Italy and Spain. From T cells, B-cell-depleted T cells, or PBMCs came the material, which was cDNA or gDNA.

The CDR3 sequence is 15 residues long. V was pared by 3 bases and J by 3 bases, with 12 bases between. The germline gives CDR1 LGHNA, CDR2 YNFKEQ. TCRdb's copy holds only in-frame clones and misses some; the assay was immunoSEQ multiplex PCR. The data show under 300,000 clones, approximately 79% seen once. The chain employs TRBV4-2 and TRBJ2-4; the D gene is possibly TRBD2 (5 bases). This sequence was found in a woman of 80 years or more with active or convalescent COVID-19. Input material: peripheral blood. CDR3 protein: CASSHLLDGKNIQYF. The CDR3 bases are TGTGCCAGCAGCCATCTACTAGACGGCAAAAACATTCAGTACTTC.